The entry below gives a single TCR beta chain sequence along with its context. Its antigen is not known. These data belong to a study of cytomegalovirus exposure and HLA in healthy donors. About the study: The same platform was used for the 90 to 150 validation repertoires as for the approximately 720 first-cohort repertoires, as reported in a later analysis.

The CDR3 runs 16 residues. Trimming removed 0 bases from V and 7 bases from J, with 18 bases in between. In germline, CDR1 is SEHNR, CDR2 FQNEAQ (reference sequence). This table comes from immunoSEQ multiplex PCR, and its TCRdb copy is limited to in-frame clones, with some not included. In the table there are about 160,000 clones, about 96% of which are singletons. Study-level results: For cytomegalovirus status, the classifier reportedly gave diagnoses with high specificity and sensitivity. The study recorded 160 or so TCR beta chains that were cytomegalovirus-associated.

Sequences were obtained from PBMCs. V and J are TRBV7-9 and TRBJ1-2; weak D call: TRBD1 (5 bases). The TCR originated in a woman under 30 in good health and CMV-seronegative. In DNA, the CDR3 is TGTGCCAGCAGCTTAGCCCGGTGGCAGGGTTCGAGTGGCTACACCTTC. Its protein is CASSLARWQGSSGYTF. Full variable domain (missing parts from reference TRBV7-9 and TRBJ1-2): DTGVSQNPRHKITKRGQNVTFRCDPISEHNRLYWYRQTLGQGPEFLTYFQNEAQLEKSRLLSDRFSAERPKGSFSTLEIQRTEQGDSAMYLCASSLARWQGSSGYTFGSGTRLTVV.